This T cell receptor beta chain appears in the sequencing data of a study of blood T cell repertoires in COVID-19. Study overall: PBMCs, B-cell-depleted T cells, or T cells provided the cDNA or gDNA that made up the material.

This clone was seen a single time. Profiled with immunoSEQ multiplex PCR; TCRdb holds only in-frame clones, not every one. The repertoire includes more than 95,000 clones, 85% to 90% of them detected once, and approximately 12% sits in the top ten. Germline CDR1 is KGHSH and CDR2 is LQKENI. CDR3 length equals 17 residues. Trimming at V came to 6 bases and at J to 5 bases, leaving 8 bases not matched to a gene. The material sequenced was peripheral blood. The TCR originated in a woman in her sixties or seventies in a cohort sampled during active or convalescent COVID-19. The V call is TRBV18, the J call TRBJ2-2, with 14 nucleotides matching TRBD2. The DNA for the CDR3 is TGTGCCAGCTCTCCCGGGACTAGCGGGAGAGAAACCGGGGAGCTGTTTTTT. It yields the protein CASSPGTSGRETGELFF.